This paragraph covers one T cell receptor (beta chain) sequence. The data were obtained in a study of blood T cell repertoires in COVID-19. Study at large: Italy, Spain and the United States were the sources of the convalescent and acute COVID-19 samples. In each case, the material was cDNA or gDNA derived from T cells, B-cell-depleted T cells, or PBMCs.

Methods used by the authors: Amplification with reference gene primers provided the estimates of nucleated cell counts. Data came from immunoSEQ multiplex PCR; TCRdb stores just in-frame clones and leaves some out. D and trimming come from the DNA, and the V and J calls and clone size come from that table. The table has approximately 350,000 clones, more than 70% seen once. This TCR was recovered from a woman aged 25 to 39 with COVID-19, enrolled during active disease. Sequenced: peripheral blood.

CDR3 amino acids: CASSPTSGIRKSSYNEQFF. The CDR3 region has the DNA TGTGCCAGCAGTCCGACTAGCGGGATCCGTAAAAGCTCCTACAATGAGCAGTTCTTC. The chain carries TRBV7-9 and TRBJ2-1, with 11 bases aligning to TRBD2. The ends lost 6 bases at V and 0 bases at J; junction bases unmatched: 13. The length of the CDR3 is 19 residues. Germline V CDR1 and CDR2: SEHNR, FQNEAQ (reference sequence). Using reference TRBV7-9 and TRBJ2-1 for the parts outside the CDR3, the full variable domain is DTGVSQNPRHKITKRGQNVTFRCDPISEHNRLYWYRQTLGQGPEFLTYFQNEAQLEKSRLLSDRFSAERPKGSFSTLEIQRTEQGDSAMYLCASSPTSGIRKSSYNEQFFGPGTRLTVL.